This T cell receptor (beta chain) was retrieved from a study of response to subunit inactivated influenza vaccine (dated by TCRdb to between 2018 and 2020). Study-wide context: Deep quantitative T cell receptor repertoire profiling was used in the study to track responses to a trivalent subunit inactivated influenza vaccine.

General conclusions and limits of the study: The authors proposed that each seasonal influenza vaccination may bring in only a limited number of new T cells.

This clonotype was seen a handful of times. There is no known antigen for this receptor. The input lacks base qualities; no much larger clone sits a single base away. The CDR3, cysteine through phenylalanine, is 15 amino acids long. Just CDR3 DNA is preserved here, 45 bases in frame from base 1. V is cut by 6 bases and J by 5 bases, and the space between the germline ends is 20 bases. The CDR1 and CDR2 encoded by the germline V gene are MNHEY and SVGEGT. The library relied on RT-PCR. Sequencing was carried out with an Illumina HiSeq 2500. TCRdb ran its own pipeline on the public reads, namely fastp trimming at Q25 and MiXCR clone calling, and kept in-frame beta chains. Each entry merges the rows of one CDR3 protein and shows their most common DNA and genes. This sample holds some 600,000 distinct CDR3 sequences; approximately 15% were observed only once. The top ten constitute less than 9% of the sample.

The TCR originated in a man between 45 and 60 years old who received an inactivated influenza vaccine. Donor details come from another sample of the same person, matched by shared clones. Recombination joined TRBV6-2 or TRBV6-3 with TRBJ2-7; TRBD1 is a weak D gene call, 6 bases matching. Here the sequenced sample was PBMCs from blood, taken 14 to 15 days before vaccination. CDR3 reads: CASRRRDMGRNEQYF. The nucleotides are TGTGCCAGCAGACGCCGGGACATGGGTCGGAACGAGCAGTACTTC.